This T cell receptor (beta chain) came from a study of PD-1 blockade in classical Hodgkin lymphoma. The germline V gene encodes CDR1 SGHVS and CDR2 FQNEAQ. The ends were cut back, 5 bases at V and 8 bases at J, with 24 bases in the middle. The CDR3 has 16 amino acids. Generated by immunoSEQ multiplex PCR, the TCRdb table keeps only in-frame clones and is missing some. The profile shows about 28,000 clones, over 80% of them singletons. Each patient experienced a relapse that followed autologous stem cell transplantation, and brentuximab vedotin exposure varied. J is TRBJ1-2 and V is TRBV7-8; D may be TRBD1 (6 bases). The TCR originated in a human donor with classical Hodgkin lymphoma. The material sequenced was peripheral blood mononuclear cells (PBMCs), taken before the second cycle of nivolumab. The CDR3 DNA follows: TGTGCCAGCAGCCCTCGGACAGTTTCACGGTTCGGAGGCTACACCTTC. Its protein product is CASSPRTVSRFGGYTF.